Listed here are 20 T cell receptor beta chains from one sample, sequenced in a study of prognosis after radiotherapy for stage I lung cancer. Template was genomic DNA; TCR beta CDR3 amplified in two multiplex PCR rounds. First-round PCR, the initial amplification, used primers specific to each TRBV and TRBJ gene. TCRdb called the multiplex PCR reads again in MiXCR, with one record for every CDR3 protein. The sample contains 30,000 or so distinct CDR3 sequences, more than 25% of which appear only once. The specimen comprised PBMCs, sampled before or after stereotactic body radiation therapy (not recorded which). The receptors come from a donor aged 50 or older with non-small cell lung cancer.

This clonotype was found a few times. The V gene is TRBV2, the J gene TRBJ2-1; a weak D match, TRBD1 (5 bases). Trimming removed 6 bases from V and 6 bases from J, with 9 bases in between. Germline V gene data show CDR1 as SNHLY and CDR2 as FYNNEI. This CDR3 spans 12 amino acids. CDR3 region: CASRRQGNEQFF. DNA for the CDR3: TGTGCCAGCAGGCGCCAGGGCAATGAGCAGTTCTTC.

Comments on this clonotype: A read error likely explains this, since a far larger clone differs by one base. J is TRBJ1-5 and V is TRBV6-4, with 7 bases fitting TRBD1. This CDR3 has 13 amino acids. CDR1 is MRHNA, CDR2 SNTAGT, per germline. Trimming at V came to 7 bases and at J to 7 bases, leaving 7 bases not matched to a gene. CDR3 loop: CASMDRRDQPQHF. As DNA, the CDR3 is TGTGCCAGCATGGACAGGCGTGACCAGCCCCAGCATTTT.

This clonotype occurred many times. J is TRBJ1-6 and V is TRBV20-1, with D possibly being TRBD1 (5 bases). The V end lost 2 bases, the J end lost 5 bases, and 10 bases lay between the germline ends. Germline V gene sequence: CDR1 DFQATT, CDR2 SNEGSKA (reference sequence). This CDR3 comprises 14 residues. The CDR3 DNA reads as TGCAGTGCTAGAAGGGGCACCAATAATTCACCCCTCCACTTT. It specifies CSARRGTNNSPLHF.

The J gene is TRBJ2-1, the V gene TRBV6-9; D ambiguous. The V end was cut by 2 bases, the J end by 6 bases, with 8 bases between. The CDR3 consists of 13 residues. Germline CDR1 reads MNHGY; CDR2 reads SVAAGI. CDR3 DNA: TGTGCCAGCAGTTATGAGATGGGCAATGAGCAGTTCTTC. It codes for CASSYEMGNEQFF.

This clonotype is labeled medium-sized (0.01 to 0.1%). The J gene is TRBJ1-6, the V gene TRBV5-1, with D possibly matching TRBD1 (6 bases). Per germline, CDR1 SGHRS and CDR2 YFSETQ. V was shortened by 4 bases and J by 7 bases, with 24 bases between the two germline ends. This CDR3 contains 18 residues. The CDR3 reads CASSQRAQGLGGNSPLHF. Written as DNA, the CDR3 is TGCGCCAGCAGCCAACGAGCTCAGGGGCTTGGAGGGAATTCACCCCTCCACTTT.

This clonotype has a count of ten or more. The chain links TRBV5-1 to TRBJ2-5; 8 bases line up with TRBD1. J was trimmed by 5 bases and V by 4 bases; bases with no gene match: 10. CDR1 SGHRS and CDR2 YFSETQ come from the germline V gene. The CDR3 sequence is 15 residues long. The CDR3 region has the DNA TGCGCCAGCAGCCCCGGTCAGGGGGCTTTGGAGACCCAGTACTTC. Residues: CASSPGQGALETQYF. The whole variable domain, remainder taken from reference TRBV5-1 and TRBJ2-5, is KAGVTQTPRYLIKTRGQQVTLSCSPISGHRSVSWYQQTPGQGLQFLFEYFSETQRNKGNFPGRFSGRQFSNSRSEMNVSTLELGDSALYLCASSPGQGALETQYFGPGTRLLVL.

This clonotype was counted at least ten times. The rearrangement links TRBV20-1 to TRBJ2-7; D remains unclear. CDR3 length equals 14 residues. CDR1 is DFQATT and CDR2 is SNEGSKA in the germline V gene (reference sequence). Trimming removed 0 bases at V and 2 bases at J, with 11 bases between. The chain's CDR3 is CSARDLALAYEQYF. CDR3 sequence (DNA): TGCAGTGCTAGAGATTTGGCGCTAGCCTACGAGCAGTACTTC.

The sample holds many counts of this clonotype. The chain couples TRBV7-6 to TRBJ2-1; D gene uncertain. This CDR3 has 14 amino acids. The germline V gene has CDR1 SGHVS and CDR2 FNYEAQ. The V end was cut by 2 bases, the J end by 9 bases, with 14 bases between. The CDR3, as DNA: TGTGCCAGCAGCTTATTTATAAGGGAAGGTGAGCAGTTCTTC. Amino acids: CASSLFIREGEQFF.

This clonotype came up many times. CDR3 sequence reads: CASSQKQGIFYEQYF. The CDR3 coding sequence is TGTGCCAGCAGTCAAAAACAGGGGATTTTCTACGAGCAGTACTTC. The rearrangement links TRBV28 to TRBJ2-7; 7 nucleotides line up with TRBD1. This CDR3 is built from 15 residues. Unmatched junction bases numbered 10, after V lost 5 bases and J lost 3 bases. Per germline, CDR1 MDHEN and CDR2 SYDVKM.

A remark on this clonotype: A much bigger clone sits one base away, suggesting this may be a read error. This rearrangement joins TRBV7-9 to TRBJ1-5; perhaps TRBD1 as D (5 bases). CDR3 size: 15 residues. Germline V gene lookup returns CDR1 SEHNR and CDR2 FQNEAQ (reference sequence). The CDR3 spells CTSSTPTESGQPQHF. The CDR3 DNA is TGTACCAGCAGCACACCGACAGAGTCGGGGCAGCCCCAGCATTTT.

As concerns this clonotype: Since a much larger clone is just one base distant, this may be a read error. The J gene is TRBJ1-1, the V gene TRBV10-2; D is unresolved. Germline CDR1 WSHSY, CDR2 SAAADI. V gave up 7 bases and J gave up 10 bases, with 25 bases separating them. CDR3 size: 15 residues. The CDR3 DNA reads TGCGCCAGCAAGGCCCTGCCAGTACTTGATCCTTTAGCTTTCTTT. Protein product: CASKALPVLDPLAFF.

The chain's CDR3 is CASSLGTIVKSTDTQYF. The CDR3 bases are TGCGCCAGCAGCTTGGGGACTATCGTGAAAAGCACAGATACGCAGTATTTT. The V and J genes are TRBV5-1 and TRBJ2-3; a weak D match, TRBD2 (6 bases). Germline assignment: CDR1 SGHRS and CDR2 YFSETQ. The CDR3 runs to 17 residues. Trimming left V 0 bases short and J 0 bases short, with 14 bases between.

The chain recombines TRBV7-9 with TRBJ2-5; D gene uncertain. CDR1 is SEHNR, CDR2 FQNEAQ, per germline (reference sequence). The CDR3 length is 17 residues. Trimming pared 6 bases from V and 5 bases from J, leaving 25 bases between. CDR3 protein: CASRGYRFRPARETQYF. The CDR3 DNA sequence: TGTGCCAGCAGGGGTTATCGTTTTAGACCGGCTCGGGAGACCCAGTACTTC.

With respect to this clonotype: The CDR3 end shows no conserved phenylalanine or tryptophan, and so a read error is likely. The DNA is omitted, as the CDR3 cannot be located on it reliably, and the CDR3 follows TCRdb's listing. The genes are TRBV27 and TRBJ2-7; TRBD1, the table's D call, was not compared with the DNA. Counting both end residues, the CDR3 totals 13 amino acids. Germline V lookup: CDR1 MNHEY, CDR2 SMNVEV (reference sequence). The CDR3 sequence is CASSWTGPSEKYS.

Regarding this clonotype: Germline and junction disagree at one end, which may indicate a read error. The gene calls are TRBV28 and TRBJ1-5, with D uncertain. CDR1 and CDR2 (germline): MDHEN, SYDVKM. The CDR3 runs to 15 residues. CDR3 bases: TGTGCCAGCGATTTCGCTGGTAAGTTCAATCAGCCCCAGGATTTT. This gives the protein CASDFAGKFNQPQDF.

A note on this clonotype: The conserved closing phenylalanine or tryptophan is absent in this CDR3, likely reflecting a read error. The CDR3 DNA follows: TGTGCCAGCAGTCCCGACCGTGGTTATGGCTACACCATC. It codes for CASSPDRGYGYTI. The rearrangement joins TRBV6-2 or TRBV6-3 to TRBJ1-2; D is ambiguous. Trimming pared 5 bases from V and 5 bases from J, leaving 12 bases between. Per germline, CDR1 MNHEY and CDR2 SVGEGT. The CDR3 is made up of 13 amino acids.

This clonotype was picked up many times. The chain recombines TRBV7-9 with TRBJ2-7, with 12 bases fitting TRBD2. The trim removed 5 bases at V and 2 bases at J, leaving 4 bases unmatched. The germline V gene has CDR1 SEHNR and CDR2 FQNEAQ (reference sequence). The CDR3 extends over 15 amino acids. The CDR3 nucleotides read TGTGCCAGCAGCGGAGGACTAGCGGGAACCTACGAGCAGTACTTC. Amino acids: CASSGGLAGTYEQYF.

This clonotype was counted ten times or more. The V gene is TRBV24-1, the J gene TRBJ2-5; D not resolved. Trimming left V 5 bases short and J 2 bases short, with 8 bases between. This CDR3 contains 13 residues. Germline loops: CDR1 KGHDR, CDR2 SFDVKD. The CDR3 DNA sequence: TGTGCCACCAGTGTTGGCCGGCAAGAGACCCAGTACTTC. Amino acids: CATSVGRQETQYF.

This clonotype was seen ten or more times. The CDR3 DNA is TGTGCCAGCAGTTTTACCAGGGACAGGAATGGCTACACCTTC. It yields the protein CASSFTRDRNGYTF. This rearrangement joins TRBV28 to TRBJ1-2; TRBD1 aligns across 8 bases. The junction had 6 bases not matched to a gene; V was cut back by 3 bases and J by 6 bases. The CDR3 contains 14 residues. CDR1 and CDR2 (germline): MDHEN, SYDVKM.

As regards this clonotype: A read error is likely here: a far larger clone is one base away. The genes are TRBV12-3 or TRBV12-4 and TRBJ2-1; D is possibly TRBD2 (6 bases). V lost 7 bases to trimming and J lost 10 bases, with 20 bases between them. CDR3 length equals 14 residues. CDR3 sequence reads: CASKLAPSSYEQFF. As DNA, the CDR3 is TGTGCCAGCAAGCTAGCGCCTAGCTCCTACGAGCAGTTCTTC.